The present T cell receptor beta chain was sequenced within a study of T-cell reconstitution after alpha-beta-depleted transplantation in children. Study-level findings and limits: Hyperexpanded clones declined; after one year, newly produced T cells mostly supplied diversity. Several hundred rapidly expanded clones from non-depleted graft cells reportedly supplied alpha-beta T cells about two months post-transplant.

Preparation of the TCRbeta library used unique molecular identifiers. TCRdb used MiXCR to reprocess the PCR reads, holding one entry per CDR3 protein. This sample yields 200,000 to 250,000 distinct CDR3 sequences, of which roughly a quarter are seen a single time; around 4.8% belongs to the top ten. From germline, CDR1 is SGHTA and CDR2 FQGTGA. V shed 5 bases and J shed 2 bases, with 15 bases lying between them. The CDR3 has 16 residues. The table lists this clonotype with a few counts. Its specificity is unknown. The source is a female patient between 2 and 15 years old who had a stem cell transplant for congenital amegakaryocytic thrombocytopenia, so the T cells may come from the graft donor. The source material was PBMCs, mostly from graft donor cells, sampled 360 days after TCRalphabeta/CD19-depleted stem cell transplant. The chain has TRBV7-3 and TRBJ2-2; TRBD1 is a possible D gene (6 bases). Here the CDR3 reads CASSARGGINTGELFF. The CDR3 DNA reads TGTGCCAGCAGCGCGAGAGGGGGAATAAACACCGGGGAGCTGTTTTTT.